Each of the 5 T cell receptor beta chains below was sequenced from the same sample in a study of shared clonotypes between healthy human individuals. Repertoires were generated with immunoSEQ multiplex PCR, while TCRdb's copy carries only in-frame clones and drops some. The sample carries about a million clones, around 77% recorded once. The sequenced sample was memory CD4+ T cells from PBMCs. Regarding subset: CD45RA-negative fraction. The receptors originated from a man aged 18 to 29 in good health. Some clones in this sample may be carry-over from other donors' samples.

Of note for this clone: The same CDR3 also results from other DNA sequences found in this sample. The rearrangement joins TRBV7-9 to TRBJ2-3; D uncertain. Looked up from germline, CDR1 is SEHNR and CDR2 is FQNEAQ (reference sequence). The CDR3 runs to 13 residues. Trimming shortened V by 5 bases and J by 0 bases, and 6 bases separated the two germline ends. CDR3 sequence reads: CASSKTSTDTQYF. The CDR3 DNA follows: TGTGCCAGCAGCAAGACGAGCACAGATACGCAGTATTTT.

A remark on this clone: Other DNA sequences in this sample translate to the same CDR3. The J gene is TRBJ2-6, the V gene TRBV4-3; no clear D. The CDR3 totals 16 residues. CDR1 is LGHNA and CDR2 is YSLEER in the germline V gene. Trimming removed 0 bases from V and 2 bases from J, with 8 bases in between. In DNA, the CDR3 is TGCGCCAGCAGCCAAGAGGCCGGTCCTGGGGCCAACGTCCTGACTTTC. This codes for CASSQEAGPGANVLTF.

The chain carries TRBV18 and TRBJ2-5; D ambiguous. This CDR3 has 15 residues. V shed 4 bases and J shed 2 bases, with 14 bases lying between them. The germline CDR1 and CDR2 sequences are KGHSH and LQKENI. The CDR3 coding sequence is TGTGCCAGCTCACTAACACACTTAGGACAAGAGACCCAGTACTTC. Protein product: CASSLTHLGQETQYF.

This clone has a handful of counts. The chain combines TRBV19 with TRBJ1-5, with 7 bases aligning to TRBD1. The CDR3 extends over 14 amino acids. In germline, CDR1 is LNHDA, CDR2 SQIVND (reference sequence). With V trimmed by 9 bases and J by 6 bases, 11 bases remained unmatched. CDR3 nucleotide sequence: TGTGCCAGCCACAGGGGATTACTAGGTCAGCCCCAGCATTTT. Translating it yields CASHRGLLGQPQHF.

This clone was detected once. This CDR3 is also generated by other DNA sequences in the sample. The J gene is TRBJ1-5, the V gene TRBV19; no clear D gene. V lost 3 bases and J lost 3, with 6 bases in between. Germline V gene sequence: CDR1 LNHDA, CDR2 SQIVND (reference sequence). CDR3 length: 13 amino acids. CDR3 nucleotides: TGTGCCAGTAGTATTGGGGTCAATCAGCCCCAGCATTTT. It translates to CASSIGVNQPQHF.